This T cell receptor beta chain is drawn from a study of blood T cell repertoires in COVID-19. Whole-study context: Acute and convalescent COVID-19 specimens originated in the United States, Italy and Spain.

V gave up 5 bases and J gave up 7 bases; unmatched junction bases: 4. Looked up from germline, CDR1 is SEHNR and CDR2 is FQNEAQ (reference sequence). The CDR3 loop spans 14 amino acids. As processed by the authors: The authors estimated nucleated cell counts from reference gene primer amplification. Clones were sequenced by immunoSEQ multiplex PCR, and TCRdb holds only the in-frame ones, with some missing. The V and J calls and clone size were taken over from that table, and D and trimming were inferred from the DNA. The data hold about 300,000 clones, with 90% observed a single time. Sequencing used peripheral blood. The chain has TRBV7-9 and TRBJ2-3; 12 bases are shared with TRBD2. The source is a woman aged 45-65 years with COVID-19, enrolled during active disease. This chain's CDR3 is CASSKTSGSYTQYF. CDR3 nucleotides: TGTGCCAGCAGCAAGACTAGCGGGAGCTATACGCAGTATTTT.